A selection of T cell receptor beta chains follows, all from one sample in a study of blood T cells in healthy people across ages. TCRdb fed the 5' RACE reads into MiXCR, producing one record per CDR3 protein. The table shows fewer than 2,000,000 distinct CDR3 sequences, with roughly 32% occurring only once. Sample: blood. The receptors were gathered from a young woman in good health. The CDR3 runs from the conserved cysteine through the conserved F or W. The order of the fields is V gene, J gene, clone size, D gene, CDR3 protein, CDR3 DNA. D genes are given only for firm matches. Clone size is given for some rows only: seen once, a few or many times, or a class if the clone is expanded.

>TRBV14|TRBJ2-3|few|.
CASSQDPEYTQYF
TGTGCCAGCAGCCAAGATCCTGAATATACGCAGTATTTT
>TRBV25-1|TRBJ1-2|few|.
CASSETRGYTF
TGTGCCAGCAGTGAAACCCGGGGCTACACCTTC
>TRBV6-1|TRBJ1-2|few|.
CARKGPFYGYTF
TGTGCCAGGAAGGGGCCTTTCTATGGCTACACCTTC
>TRBV7-6|TRBJ2-1|.|TRBD2
CASSLVVATSGISPAFNEQFF
TGTGCCAGCAGCTTAGTAGTGGCGACTAGCGGGATCTCCCCGGCTTTCAATGAGCAGTTCTTC
>TRBV4-1|TRBJ1-4|.|TRBD1
CASSRPGQGDEKLFF
TGCGCCAGCAGCCGACCGGGACAGGGGGATGAAAAACTGTTTTTT
>TRBV3-1|TRBJ2-5|.|TRBD2
CASSQIWAGGPHGAQYF
TGTGCCAGCAGCCAAATATGGGCGGGGGGCCCACACGGGGCCCAGTACTTC
>TRBV5-1|TRBJ2-1|.|.
CASSSPRTNEQFF
TGCGCCAGCAGCTCCCCGAGGACCAATGAGCAGTTCTTC
>TRBV28|TRBJ2-7|many|.
CASSYPGAHEQYF
TGTGCCAGCAGCTACCCGGGGGCTCACGAGCAGTACTTC
>TRBV12-3/TRBV12-4|TRBJ2-5|.|.
CASTYSGYQGTQYF
TGTGCCAGCACCTATTCGGGGTACCAAGGGACCCAGTACTTC
>TRBV5-1|TRBJ2-7|.|.
CASTLQSYEQYF
TGCGCCAGCACCCTGCAGAGTTACGAGCAGTACTTC
>TRBV7-9|TRBJ1-4|few|TRBD1
CASSPIGTENEKLFF
TGTGCCAGCAGCCCGATCGGGACAGAAAATGAAAAACTGTTTTTT
>TRBV5-6|TRBJ2-7|few|.
CASSLQLGTNSYEQYF
TGTGCCAGCAGCTTACAACTGGGAACCAACTCCTACGAGCAGTACTTC
>TRBV7-9|TRBJ2-7|few|TRBD2
CASSVRVAGGYEQYF
TGTGCCAGCAGCGTTAGGGTAGCGGGTGGCTACGAGCAGTACTTC
>TRBV12-3/TRBV12-4|TRBJ2-7|.|.
CASSPTTFRVGERYF
TGTGCCAGCAGTCCAACGACCTTCAGGGTGGGGGAGCGGTACTTC
>TRBV7-7|TRBJ2-7|.|.
CASSLESQSDEQYF
TGTGCCAGCAGCTTAGAGTCACAGAGCGACGAGCAGTACTTC
>TRBV5-6|TRBJ2-1|.|.
CASSLGTSYYNEQFF
TGTGCCAGCAGCTTGGGGACATCTTACTACAATGAGCAGTTCTTC
>TRBV7-6|TRBJ2-5|few|TRBD2
CASSPPGTTNREQYF
TGTGCCAGCAGTCCCCCCGGGACTACCAATCGAGAGCAGTACTTC
>TRBV4-1|TRBJ2-7|.|TRBD1
CASSQGRDRRWEQYF
TGCGCCAGCAGCCAAGGAAGGGACAGGAGGTGGGAGCAGTACTTC
>TRBV29-1|TRBJ1-5|many|.
CSVETSRNQPQHF
TGCAGCGTTGAGACGAGTAGAAATCAGCCCCAGCATTTT
>TRBV5-1|TRBJ2-3|few|TRBD2
CASSPGLGFTDTQYF
TGCGCCAGCAGCCCTGGACTAGGATTCACAGATACGCAGTATTTT
>TRBV6-1|TRBJ2-1|few|.
CASSEETTYNEQFF
TGTGCCAGCAGTGAGGAAACTACCTACAATGAGCAGTTCTTC
>TRBV6-1|TRBJ2-5|.|TRBD2
CASSILGSGRDLETQYF
TGTGCCAGCTCTATCCTCGGGAGCGGGAGAGACCTAGAGACCCAGTACTTC
>TRBV5-4|TRBJ2-3|few|TRBD2
CASSHGASGTGPPTDTQYF
TGTGCCAGCAGCCACGGGGCTAGCGGCACGGGTCCACCCACAGATACGCAGTATTTT
>TRBV15|TRBJ1-4|.|.
CATSSSNFKTAATNEKLFF
TGTGCCACCAGCAGCTCCAACTTTAAGACGGCAGCAACTAATGAAAAACTGTTTTTT
>TRBV7-3|TRBJ2-7|once|.
CASTHQGGYEQYF
TGTGCCAGCACCCACCAGGGGGGGTACGAGCAGTACTTC
>TRBV7-9|TRBJ2-1|.|TRBD1
CASSTNRGYNEQFF
TGTGCCAGCAGCACCAACAGGGGGTACAATGAGCAGTTCTTC
>TRBV12-3/TRBV12-4|TRBJ1-1|.|TRBD1
CASSLYRDRGTEAFF
TGTGCCAGCAGTTTGTACCGGGACAGGGGCACTGAAGCTTTCTTT
>TRBV4-1|TRBJ2-7|many|TRBD2
CASSHRAGAYEQYF
TGCGCCAGCAGCCACCGAGCGGGAGCATACGAGCAGTACTTC
>TRBV20-1|TRBJ2-2|.|.
CSARGVETRDTGELFF
TGCAGTGCTAGGGGGGTGGAGACTCGGGACACCGGGGAGCTGTTTTTT
>TRBV27|TRBJ2-5|few|.
CASSLLPGGPKETQYF
TGTGCCAGCAGTTTATTACCTGGGGGGCCCAAGGAGACCCAGTACTTC
>TRBV20-1|TRBJ2-1|.|TRBD2
CSARPHLAESYNEQFF
TGCAGTGCTAGACCCCACCTAGCGGAGTCCTACAATGAGCAGTTCTTC
>TRBV7-2|TRBJ2-1|.|TRBD1
CASGFFGTGLYNEQFF
TGTGCCAGCGGCTTTTTCGGGACAGGACTCTACAATGAGCAGTTCTTC
>TRBV29-1|TRBJ2-7|many|TRBD1
CSVAGYRDRGPYEQYF
TGCAGCGTAGCGGGATACCGGGACAGGGGTCCCTATGAGCAGTACTTC
>TRBV27|TRBJ1-2|.|TRBD1
CASSSEGAKYNYGYTF
TGTGCCAGCAGCTCGGAGGGGGCTAAGTATAACTATGGCTACACCTTC
>TRBV20-1|TRBJ2-2|few|.
CSARGPPTGELFF
TGCAGTGCTAGGGGGCCACCCACCGGGGAGCTGTTTTTT
>TRBV7-2|TRBJ2-5|.|.
CASSLLQTLETQYF
TGTGCCAGCAGCCTCCTTCAGACTCTAGAGACCCAGTACTTC